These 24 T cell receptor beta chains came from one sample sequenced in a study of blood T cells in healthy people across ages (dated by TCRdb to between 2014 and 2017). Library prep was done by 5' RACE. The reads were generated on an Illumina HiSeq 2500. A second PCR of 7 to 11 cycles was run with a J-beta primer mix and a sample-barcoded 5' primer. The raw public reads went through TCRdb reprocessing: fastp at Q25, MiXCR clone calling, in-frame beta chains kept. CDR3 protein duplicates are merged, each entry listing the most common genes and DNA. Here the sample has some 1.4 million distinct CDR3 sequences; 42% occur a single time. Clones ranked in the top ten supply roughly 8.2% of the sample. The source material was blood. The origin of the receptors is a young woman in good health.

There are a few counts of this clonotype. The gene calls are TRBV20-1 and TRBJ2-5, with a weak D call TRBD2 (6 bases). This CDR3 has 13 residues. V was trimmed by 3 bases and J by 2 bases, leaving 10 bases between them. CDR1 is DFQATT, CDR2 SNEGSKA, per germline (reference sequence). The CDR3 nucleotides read TGCAGTGCTAGTGCGGGACTTCAAGAGACCCAGTACTTC. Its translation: CSASAGLQETQYF.

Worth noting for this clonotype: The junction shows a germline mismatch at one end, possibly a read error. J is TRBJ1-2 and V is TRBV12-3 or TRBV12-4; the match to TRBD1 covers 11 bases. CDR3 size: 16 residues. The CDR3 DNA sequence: TGTGCCAGCAGTCAAAGGACAGGGGGCTACCACTACGGCTACACCTTC. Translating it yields CASSQRTGGYHYGYTF.

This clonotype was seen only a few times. The CDR3 region is CASSVDQRGNSYEQYF. The CDR3 coding sequence is TGTGCCAGCAGCGTAGATCAGCGGGGGAACTCCTACGAGCAGTACTTC. This sequence joins TRBV9 and TRBJ2-7; 8 nucleotides line up with TRBD2. Germline CDR1 and CDR2: SGDLS and YYNGEE. Trimming took 0 bases from V and 0 from J; bases not matched to a gene: 5. This CDR3 region has 16 residues.

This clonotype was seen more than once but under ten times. In DNA form, the CDR3 reads TGTGCCAGCCGCCAGGGGGCAGGCACCGGGGAGCTGTTTTTT. Translating it yields CASRQGAGTGELFF. The V gene is TRBV7-2, the J gene TRBJ2-2; 8 bases fit TRBD1. This CDR3 contains 14 residues. Germline CDR1 SGHTA, CDR2 FQGNSA. V dropped 8 bases and J dropped 4; count of bases not matched to a gene: 6.

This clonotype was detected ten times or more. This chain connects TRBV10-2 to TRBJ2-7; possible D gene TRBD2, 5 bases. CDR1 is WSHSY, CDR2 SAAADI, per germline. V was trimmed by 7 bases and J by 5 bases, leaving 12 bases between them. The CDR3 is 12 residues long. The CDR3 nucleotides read TGCGCCAGCAAGGCTAGCAGCCACGAGCAGTACTTC. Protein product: CASKASSHEQYF.

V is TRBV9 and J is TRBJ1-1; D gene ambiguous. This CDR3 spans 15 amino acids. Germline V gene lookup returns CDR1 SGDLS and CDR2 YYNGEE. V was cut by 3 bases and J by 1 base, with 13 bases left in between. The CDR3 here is CASSGGGLWNTEAFF. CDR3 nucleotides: TGTGCCAGCAGCGGGGGTGGCCTTTGGAACACTGAAGCTTTCTTT.

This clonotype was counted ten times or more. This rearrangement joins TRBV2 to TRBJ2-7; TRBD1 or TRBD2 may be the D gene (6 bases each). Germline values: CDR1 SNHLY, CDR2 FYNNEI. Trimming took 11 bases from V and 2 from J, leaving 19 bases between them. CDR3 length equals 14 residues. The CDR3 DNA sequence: TGTGCCTTGTCGGGGGCAGGTCTAACCTACGAGCAGTACTTC. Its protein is CALSGAGLTYEQYF.

For the CDR3, the DNA is TGTGCCAGCAGTGGGGGACAGGGAGTAGCTGGGGCCAACGTCCTGACTTTC. It is translated as CASSGGQGVAGANVLTF. The rearrangement uses TRBV2 and TRBJ2-6; TRBD1 aligns across 9 bases. V lost 4 bases, J lost 2 bases, and 6 bases stayed unmatched. Germline CDR1 and CDR2: SNHLY and FYNNEI. CDR3 length equals 17 residues. Looking up the rest from reference TRBV2 and TRBJ2-6 gives the full variable domain: EPEVTQTPSHQVTQMGQEVILRCVPISNHLYFYWYRQILGQKVEFLVSFYNNEISEKSEIFDDQFSVERPDGSNFTLKIRSTKLEDSAMYFCASSGGQGVAGANVLTFGAGSRLTVL.

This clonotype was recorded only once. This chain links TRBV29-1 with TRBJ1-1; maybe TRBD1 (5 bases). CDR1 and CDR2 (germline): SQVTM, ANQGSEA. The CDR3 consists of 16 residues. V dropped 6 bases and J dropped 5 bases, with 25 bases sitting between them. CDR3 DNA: TGCAGCGTGGAGGGGTTAATCCACACCTCCGCTACTGAAGCTTTCTTT. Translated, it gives CSVEGLIHTSATEAFF.

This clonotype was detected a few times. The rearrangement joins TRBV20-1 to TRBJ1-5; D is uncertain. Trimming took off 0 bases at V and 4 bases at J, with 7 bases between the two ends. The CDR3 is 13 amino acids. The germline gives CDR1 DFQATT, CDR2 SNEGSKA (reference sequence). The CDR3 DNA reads TGCAGTGCTAGAGAATTTCCGAATCAGCCCCAGCATTTT. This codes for CSAREFPNQPQHF.

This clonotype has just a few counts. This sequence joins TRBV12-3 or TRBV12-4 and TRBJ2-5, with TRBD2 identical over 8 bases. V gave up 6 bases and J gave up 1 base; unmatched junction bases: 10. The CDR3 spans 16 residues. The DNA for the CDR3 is TGTGCCAGCAGGCCCCAGGGAACTAGCGGCCAAGAGACCCAGTACTTC. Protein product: CASRPQGTSGQETQYF.

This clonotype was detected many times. CDR3 in amino acids: CASSRTSNEKLFF. The CDR3 DNA is TGTGCCAGCAGCAGGACCTCAAATGAAAAACTGTTTTTT. The gene calls are TRBV21-1 and TRBJ1-4. TRBV21-1 constitutes a pseudogene. The length of the CDR3 is 13 residues.

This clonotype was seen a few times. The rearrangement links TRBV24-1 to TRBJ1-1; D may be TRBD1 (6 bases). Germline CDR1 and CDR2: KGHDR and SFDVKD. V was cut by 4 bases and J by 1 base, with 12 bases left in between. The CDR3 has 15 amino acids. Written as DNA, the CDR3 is TGTGCCACCAGTGACCCAAGGGGGAAGAACACTGAAGCTTTCTTT. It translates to CATSDPRGKNTEAFF.

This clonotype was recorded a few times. The CDR3 bases are TGTGCCAGCAGCCACGTCCCGGTAGGAAACACTGAAGCTTTCTTT. Protein: CASSHVPVGNTEAFF. V is TRBV4-2 and J is TRBJ1-1; D not resolved. This CDR3 spans 15 amino acids. Trimming took off 3 bases at V and 2 bases at J, with 13 bases between the two ends. Germline CDR1 and CDR2: LGHNA and YNFKEQ.

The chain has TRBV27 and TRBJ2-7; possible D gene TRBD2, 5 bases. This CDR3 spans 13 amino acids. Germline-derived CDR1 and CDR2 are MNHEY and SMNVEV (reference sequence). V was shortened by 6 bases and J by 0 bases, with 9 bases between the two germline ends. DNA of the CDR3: TGTGCCAGCAGAAACGGGAACTCCTACGAGCAGTACTTC. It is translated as CASRNGNSYEQYF.

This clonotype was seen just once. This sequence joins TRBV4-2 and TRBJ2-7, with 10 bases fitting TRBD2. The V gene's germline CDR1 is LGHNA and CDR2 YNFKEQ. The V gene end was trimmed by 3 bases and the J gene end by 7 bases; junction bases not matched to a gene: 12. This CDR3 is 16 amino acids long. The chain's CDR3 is CASSQGGLAVGLEQYF. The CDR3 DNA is TGTGCCAGCAGCCAGGGCGGACTAGCGGTAGGGCTGGAGCAGTACTTC.

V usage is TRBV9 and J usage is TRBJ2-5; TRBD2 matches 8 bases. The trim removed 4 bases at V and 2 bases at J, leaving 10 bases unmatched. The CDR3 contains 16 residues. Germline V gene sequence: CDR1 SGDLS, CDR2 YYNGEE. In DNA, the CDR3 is TGTGCCAGCAGCATCCACGGACTAGCTGGGCAAGAGACCCAGTACTTC. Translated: CASSIHGLAGQETQYF.

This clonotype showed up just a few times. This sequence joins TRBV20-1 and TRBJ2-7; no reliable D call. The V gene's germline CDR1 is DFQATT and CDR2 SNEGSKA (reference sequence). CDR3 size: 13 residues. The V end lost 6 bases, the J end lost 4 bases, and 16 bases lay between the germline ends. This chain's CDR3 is CSAPVTGLYEQYF. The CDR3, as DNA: TGCAGTGCCCCTGTTACCGGGCTGTACGAGCAGTACTTC.

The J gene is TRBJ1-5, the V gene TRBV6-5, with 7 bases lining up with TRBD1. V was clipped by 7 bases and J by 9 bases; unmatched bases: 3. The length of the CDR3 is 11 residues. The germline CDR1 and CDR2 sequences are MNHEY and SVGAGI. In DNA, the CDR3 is TGTGCCAGCAATTCAGGGGGGCCCCAGCATTTT. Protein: CASNSGGPQHF.

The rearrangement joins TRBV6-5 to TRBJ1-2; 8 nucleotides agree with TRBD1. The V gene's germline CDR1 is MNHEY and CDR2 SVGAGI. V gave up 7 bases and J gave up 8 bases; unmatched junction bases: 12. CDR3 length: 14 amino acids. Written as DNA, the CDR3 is TGTGCCAGCACTTCACCCGACAGGGGTAAAGGCTACACCTTC. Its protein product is CASTSPDRGKGYTF.

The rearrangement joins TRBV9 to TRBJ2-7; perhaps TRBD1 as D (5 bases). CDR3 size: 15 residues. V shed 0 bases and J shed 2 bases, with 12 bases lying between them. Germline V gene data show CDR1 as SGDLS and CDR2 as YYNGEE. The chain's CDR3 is CASSVVPGPTYEQYF. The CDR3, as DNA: TGTGCCAGCAGCGTAGTCCCAGGGCCAACCTACGAGCAGTACTTC.

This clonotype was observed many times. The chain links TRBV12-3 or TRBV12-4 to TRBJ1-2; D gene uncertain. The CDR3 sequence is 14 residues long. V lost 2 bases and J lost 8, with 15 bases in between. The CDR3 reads CASSLSRHTGGYTF. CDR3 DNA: TGTGCCAGCAGTTTATCACGTCATACCGGGGGCTACACCTTC.

CDR3 coding DNA: TGCAGCGTTGAAGACCCCAGCGCATTCGGGGAGCTGTTTTTT. It yields the protein CSVEDPSAFGELFF. The chain carries TRBV29-1 and TRBJ2-2, with unresolved D. Trimming removed 0 bases from V and 7 bases from J, with 12 bases in between. The CDR3 is 14 amino acids. Germline V CDR1 and CDR2: SQVTM, ANQGSEA.

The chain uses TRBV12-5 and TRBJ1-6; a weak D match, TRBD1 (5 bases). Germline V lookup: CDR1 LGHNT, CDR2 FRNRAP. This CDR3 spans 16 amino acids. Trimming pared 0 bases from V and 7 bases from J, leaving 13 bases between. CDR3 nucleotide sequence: TGTGCTAGTGGTTTGGTACCCCAGGGCGGCAATTCACCCCTCCACTTT. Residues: CASGLVPQGGNSPLHF.